This T cell receptor beta chain was documented in a study of blood T cell repertoires in COVID-19. TCRdb keeps only in-frame clones here, not all; method: immunoSEQ multiplex PCR. The sample comprises some 200,000 clones, about nine tenths of which are singletons, and 5.5% to 8.5% rests with the top ten. This clone was seen more than once but under ten times. Sequenced material: PBMCs or T cells enriched from blood (not recorded which). This TCR came from a man younger than 40 in a cohort exposed to, infected with or recovered from COVID-19 (not recorded which).

CDR3 loop: CASSEYNEQFF. CDR3 coding DNA: TGTGCCAGCAGCGAGTACAATGAGCAGTTCTTC. The genes are TRBV25-1 and TRBJ2-1, with D unresolved. This CDR3 comprises 11 residues. V dropped 6 bases and J dropped 4 bases, with 4 bases sitting between them. Looked up from germline, CDR1 is MGHDK and CDR2 is SYGVNS. The variable domain in full, with the rest retrieved from reference TRBV25-1 and TRBJ2-1, is EADIYQTPRYLVIGTGKKITLECSQTMGHDKMYWYQQDPGMELHLIHYSYGVNSTEKGDLSSESTVSRIRTEHFPLTLESARPSHTSQYLCASSEYNEQFFGPGTRLTVL.